The present T cell receptor (beta chain) was sequenced within a study of blood T cell repertoires in COVID-19. As to this clone: An end of the junction differs from the germline gene, which may be a read error.

Source study methods: The authors estimated nucleated cell counts from reference gene primer amplification. Sequencing was performed with immunoSEQ multiplex PCR; in TCRdb, only in-frame clones are kept and a portion is missing. For V, J and clone size, that table is used; D and trimming come from the DNA. The sample holds around 310,000 clones, around 90% seen once. CDR1 ENHRY and CDR2 SYGVKD come from the germline V gene. CDR3 length: 12 residues. The V call is TRBV10-3, the J call TRBJ2-7; TRBD2 might be the D (6 bases). The sequencing input was peripheral blood. This receptor was taken from a woman in her thirties or forties with COVID-19, enrolled during active disease. CDR3 in amino acids: CAISESEGREDF. The CDR3 DNA is TGTGCCATCAGTGAGTCGGAGGGTAGGGAGGACTTC.